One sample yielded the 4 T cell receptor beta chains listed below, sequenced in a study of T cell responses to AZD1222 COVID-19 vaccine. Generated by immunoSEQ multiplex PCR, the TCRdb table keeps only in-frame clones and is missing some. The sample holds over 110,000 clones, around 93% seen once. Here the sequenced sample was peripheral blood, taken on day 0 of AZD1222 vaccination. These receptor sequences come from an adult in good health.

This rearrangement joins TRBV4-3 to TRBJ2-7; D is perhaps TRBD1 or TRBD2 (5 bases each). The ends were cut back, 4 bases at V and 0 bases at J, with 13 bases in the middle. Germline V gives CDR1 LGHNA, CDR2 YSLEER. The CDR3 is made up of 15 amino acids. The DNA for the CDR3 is TGCGCCAGCAGCCCCGGGACCGTGAGCTCCTACGAGCAGTACTTC. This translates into CASSPGTVSSYEQYF.

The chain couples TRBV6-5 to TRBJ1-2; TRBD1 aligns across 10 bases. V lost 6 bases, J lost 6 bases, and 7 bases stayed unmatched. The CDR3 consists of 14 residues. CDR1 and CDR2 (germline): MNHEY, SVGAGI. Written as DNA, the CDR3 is TGTGCCAGCAGACAAACCGGGACAGGGGATGGCTACACCTTC. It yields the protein CASRQTGTGDGYTF.

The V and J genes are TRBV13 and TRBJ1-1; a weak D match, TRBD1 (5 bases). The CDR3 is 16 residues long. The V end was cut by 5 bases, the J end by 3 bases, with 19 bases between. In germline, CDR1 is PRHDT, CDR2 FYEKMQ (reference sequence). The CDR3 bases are TGTGCCAGCAGCCTATCGGGGCGGGATTGGGACACTGAAGCTTTCTTT. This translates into CASSLSGRDWDTEAFF.

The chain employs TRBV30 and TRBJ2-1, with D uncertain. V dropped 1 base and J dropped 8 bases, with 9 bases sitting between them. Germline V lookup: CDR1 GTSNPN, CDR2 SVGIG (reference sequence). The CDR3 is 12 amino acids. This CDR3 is CAWSALSDEQFF. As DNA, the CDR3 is TGTGCCTGGAGTGCCCTCTCGGATGAGCAGTTCTTC.